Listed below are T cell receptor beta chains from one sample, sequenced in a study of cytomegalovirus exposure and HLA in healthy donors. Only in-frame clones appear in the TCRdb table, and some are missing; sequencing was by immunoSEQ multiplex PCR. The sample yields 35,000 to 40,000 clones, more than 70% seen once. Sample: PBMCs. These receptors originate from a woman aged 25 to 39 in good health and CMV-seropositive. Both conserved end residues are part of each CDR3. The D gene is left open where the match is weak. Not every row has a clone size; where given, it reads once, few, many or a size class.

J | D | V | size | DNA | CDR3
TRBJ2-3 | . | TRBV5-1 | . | TGCGCCAGCAGCTTGACAGGTTGGGGCACAGATACGCAGTATTTT | CASSLTGWGTDTQYF
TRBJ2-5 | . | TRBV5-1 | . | TGCGCCAGCAGCTTGGCTCAGGAGGACTGGGAGACCCAGTACTTC | CASSLAQEDWETQYF
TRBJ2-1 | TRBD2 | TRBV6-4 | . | TGTGCCAGCAGCCTAGCGGGAGATGCGGATGAGCAGTTCTTC | CASSLAGDADEQFF
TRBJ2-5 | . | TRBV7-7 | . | TGTGCCATAAGCCAAGACGTCGGGGAGACCCAGTACTTC | CAISQDVGETQYF
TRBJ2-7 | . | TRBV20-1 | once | TGCAGTGCCAGACAGAATTACGAGCAGTACTTC | CSARQNYEQYF
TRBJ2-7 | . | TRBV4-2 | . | TGTGCCAGCAGCCAAGATATAGCACTTGACGAGCAGTACTTC | CASSQDIALDEQYF
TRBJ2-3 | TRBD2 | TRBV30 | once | TGTGCCTGGAGTGTGCTAGCGGGCTTCACAGATACGCAGTATTTT | CAWSVLAGFTDTQYF
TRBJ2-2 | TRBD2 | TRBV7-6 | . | TGTGCCAGCAGCCCTCTAGCGGGGGCGAACACCGGGGAGCTGTTTTTT | CASSPLAGANTGELFF
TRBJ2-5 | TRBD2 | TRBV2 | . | TGTGCCAGCAGCCGAGTGACTAGCGGGGGGGCGGGGACCCAGTACTTC | CASSRVTSGGAGTQYF
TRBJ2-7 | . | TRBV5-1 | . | TGCGCCAGCAGCTTGGGTAGCTCCTACGAGCAGTACTTC | CASSLGSSYEQYF
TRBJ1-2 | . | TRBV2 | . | TGTGCCAGCAGTGCCCGACAGCTAAACTATGGCTACACCTTC | CASSARQLNYGYTF
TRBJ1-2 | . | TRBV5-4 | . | TGTGCCAGCAGCCCCAACCAGATCGATGGCTACACCTTC | CASSPNQIDGYTF
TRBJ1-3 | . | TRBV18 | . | TGTGCCAGCTCACCAAGCGGGACGAGCTCCGGAAACACCATATATTTT | CASSPSGTSSGNTIYF
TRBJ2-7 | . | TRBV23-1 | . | TGCGCCAGCCCCCGGGGGTGGGTGTACTTC | CASPRGWVYF
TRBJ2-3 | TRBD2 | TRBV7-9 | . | TGTGCCAGCAGCCCCGGACTAGCGGGGGGAACAGATACGCAGTATTTT | CASSPGLAGGTDTQYF
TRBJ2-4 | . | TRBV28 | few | TGTGCCAGCGACGACAGAGCCAAAAACATTCAGTACTTC | CASDDRAKNIQYF